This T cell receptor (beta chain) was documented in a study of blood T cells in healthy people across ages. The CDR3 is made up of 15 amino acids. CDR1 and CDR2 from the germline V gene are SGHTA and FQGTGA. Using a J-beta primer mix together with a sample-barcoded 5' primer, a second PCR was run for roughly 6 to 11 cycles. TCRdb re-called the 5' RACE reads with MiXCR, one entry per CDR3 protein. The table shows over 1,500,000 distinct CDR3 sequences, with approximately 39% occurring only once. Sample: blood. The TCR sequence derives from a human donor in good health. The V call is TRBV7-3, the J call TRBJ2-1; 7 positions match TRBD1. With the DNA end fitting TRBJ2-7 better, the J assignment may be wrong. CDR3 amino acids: CASSTRQGSYNEQYF. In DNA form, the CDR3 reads TGTGCCAGCAGCACCCGACAGGGCTCCTACAATGAGCAGTACTTC.